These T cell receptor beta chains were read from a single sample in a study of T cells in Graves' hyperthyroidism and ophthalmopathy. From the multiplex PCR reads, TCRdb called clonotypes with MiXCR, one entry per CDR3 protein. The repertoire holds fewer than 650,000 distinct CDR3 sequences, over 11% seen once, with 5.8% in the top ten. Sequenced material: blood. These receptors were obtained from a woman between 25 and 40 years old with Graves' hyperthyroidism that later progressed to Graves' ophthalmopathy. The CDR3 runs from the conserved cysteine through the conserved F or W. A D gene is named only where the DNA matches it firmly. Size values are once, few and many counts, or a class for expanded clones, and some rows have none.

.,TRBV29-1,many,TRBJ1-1,CSVAGRTEAFF,TGCAGCGTTGCGGGGAGAACTGAAGCTTTCTTT
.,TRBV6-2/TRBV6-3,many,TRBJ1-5,CASRGAQGTDQPQHF,TGTGCCAGCAGGGGGGCGCAGGGTACGGATCAGCCCCAGCATTTT
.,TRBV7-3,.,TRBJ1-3,CASSLSPPGSGNTIYF,TGTGCCAGCAGCCTAAGCCCGCCGGGCTCTGGAAACACCATATATTTT
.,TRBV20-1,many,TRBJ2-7,CSARLAPHEQYF,TGCAGTGCTAGACTAGCGCCTCACGAGCAGTACTTC
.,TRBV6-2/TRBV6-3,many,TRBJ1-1,CASAPSGRAEAFF,TGTGCCAGCGCCCCGTCAGGGCGGGCTGAAGCTTTCTTT
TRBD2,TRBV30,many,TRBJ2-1,CAWKSGKYNEQFF,TGTGCCTGGAAAAGCGGGAAGTACAATGAGCAGTTCTTC
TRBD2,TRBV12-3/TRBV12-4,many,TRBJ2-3,CASDHASGRDTQYF,TGTGCCAGCGATCATGCTAGCGGGAGAGATACGCAGTATTTT
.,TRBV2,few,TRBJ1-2,CAGGRFGDYGYTF,TGTGCCGGCGGCCGGTTCGGGGACTATGGCTACACCTTC
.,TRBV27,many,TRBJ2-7,CASKRGEYEQYF,TGTGCCAGCAAGAGGGGAGAGTACGAGCAGTACTTC
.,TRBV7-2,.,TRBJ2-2,CASSLLLGEGGELFF,TGTGCCAGCAGCTTATTACTGGGTGAAGGCGGGGAGCTGTTTTTT
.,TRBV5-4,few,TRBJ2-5,CASSGRDRTQYF,TGTGCCAGCTCGGGGCGGGACCGGACCCAGTACTTC
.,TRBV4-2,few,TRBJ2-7,CASSQDGAAYEQYF,TGTGCCAGCAGCCAAGACGGGGCGGCATACGAGCAGTACTTC
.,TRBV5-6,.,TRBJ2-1,CASSLTLRDSYNEQFF,TGTGCCAGCAGCTTAACACTACGAGATTCCTACAATGAGCAGTTCTTC
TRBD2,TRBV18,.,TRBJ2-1,CASSPGLDDNEQFF,TGTGCCAGCTCACCGGGACTAGACGACAATGAGCAGTTCTTC
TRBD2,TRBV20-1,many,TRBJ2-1,CSAQSGSDDEQFF,TGCAGTGCCCAAAGCGGGAGTGACGATGAGCAGTTCTTC
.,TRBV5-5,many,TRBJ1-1,CASSFSPDMNTEAFF,TGTGCCAGCAGCTTCTCGCCAGACATGAACACTGAAGCTTTCTTT
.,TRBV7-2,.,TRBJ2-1,CASSLGVGESYNGQFF,TGTGCCAGCAGCTTAGGGGTGGGAGAGTCCTACAATGGGCAGTTCTTC
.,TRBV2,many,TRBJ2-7,CASSERTLPYEQYF,TGTGCCAGCAGTGAAAGGACGCTGCCCTACGAGCAGTACTTC
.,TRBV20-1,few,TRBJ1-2,CSAGGLEGYTF,TGCAGTGCAGGGGGACTGGAGGGCTACACCTTC
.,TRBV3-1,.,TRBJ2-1,CPSSQDLAEQFF,TGTCCCAGCAGCCAAGATCTAGCTGAGCAGTTCTTC
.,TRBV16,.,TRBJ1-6,CASSRRTSDNSPLHF,TGTGCCAGCAGCCGACGGACTTCGGATAATTCACCCCTCCACTTT
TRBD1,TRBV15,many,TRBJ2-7,CATSTRDRGYEQYF,TGTGCCACCAGCACCAGAGACAGGGGTTACGAGCAGTACTTC
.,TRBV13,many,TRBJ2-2,CASSFSGTGNTGELFF,TGTGCCAGCAGCTTTAGTGGGACTGGGAACACCGGGGAGCTGTTTTTT
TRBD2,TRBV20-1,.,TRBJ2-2,CSAHSGSDGELFF,TGCAGTGCTCATAGCGGGAGTGACGGGGAGCTGTTTTTT